This is a list of T cell receptor beta chains from one sample in a study of T cells after yellow fever vaccination. TCRdb reprocessed the 5' RACE reads via MiXCR and lists one record per CDR3 protein. The table has about 510,000 distinct CDR3 sequences, 20% to 25% seen once; the top ten hold approximately 16%. Sequences were derived from PBMCs, sampled around 3 weeks after the first yellow fever vaccination. Receptor source: a man between 18 and 29 years old who received the YFV17D yellow fever vaccine. CDR3s include the opening cysteine and the closing phenylalanine or tryptophan. A D gene is named only where the DNA matches it firmly. Only part of the rows carry a size: once, few, many, or a class if the clone is expanded.

abundance	v_gene	j_gene	d_gene	CDR3nt	CDR3aa
-	TRBV12-3/TRBV12-4	TRBJ1-4	-	TGTGCCAGCAGTTTAAGAGAGAATGAAAAACTGTTTTTT	CASSLRENEKLFF
few	TRBV7-3	TRBJ2-3	-	TGTGCCAGCAGCGCTGCGGGAGATACGCAGTATTTT	CASSAAGDTQYF
many	TRBV6-5	TRBJ1-6	TRBD1	TGTGCCAGCAGTTACTCGCCAGGGGGTGCCTCACCCCTCCACTTT	CASSYSPGGASPLHF
-	TRBV29-1	TRBJ1-1	-	TGCAGCGTTGCAGAGCAGGGGTACACTGAAGCTTTCTTT	CSVAEQGYTEAFF
-	TRBV7-9	TRBJ2-2	-	TGTGCCAGCAGCATACTTCAGGGGACCGGGGAGCTGTTTTTT	CASSILQGTGELFF
few	TRBV9	TRBJ2-1	TRBD2	TGTGCCAGCAGCGTAGACCCTAGCGGAAACAATGAGCAGTTCTTC	CASSVDPSGNNEQFF
few	TRBV7-9	TRBJ1-2	-	TGTGCCAGCAGCTTAGTTGGACGGATACCTTCCTATGGCTACACCTTC	CASSLVGRIPSYGYTF
-	TRBV7-6	TRBJ2-7	-	TGTGCCAGCAGCTTAGCGGAGGGACTGACCTACGAGCAGTACTTC	CASSLAEGLTYEQYF
-	TRBV11-3	TRBJ1-1	-	TGTGCCAGCAGCTGGAGGGGGAACACTGAAGCTTTCTTT	CASSWRGNTEAFF
few	TRBV7-2	TRBJ1-5	-	TGTGCCAGCAGCTTAGAGTATCAGCCCCAGCATTTT	CASSLEYQPQHF
-	TRBV5-1	TRBJ2-2	TRBD2	TGCGCCAGCAGCTTTTCCGGGACTAGCGGGGGAACCGGGGAGCTGTTTTTT	CASSFSGTSGGTGELFF
-	TRBV28	TRBJ2-2	-	TGTGCCAGCACCATTAGGGCCTGGCGGGGGGAGCTGTTTTTT	CASTIRAWRGELFF
-	TRBV20-1	TRBJ1-5	TRBD1	TGCAGTGCTAGTTTAAGACAGGGTAGCAATCAGCCCCAGCATTTT	CSASLRQGSNQPQHF
-	TRBV4-3	TRBJ2-3	TRBD2	TGCGCCAGCAGCCGAGAAGCGGGGGGGCATCCAGATACGCAGTATTTT	CASSREAGGHPDTQYF
-	TRBV29-1	TRBJ2-5	TRBD2	TGCAGCGTTGAAGGGCGGGGAGGGGTGGAGACCCAGTACTTC	CSVEGRGGVETQYF
-	TRBV7-8	TRBJ1-5	TRBD1	TGTGCCAGCAGCCAGACAGGGTCCCATCAGCCCCAGCATTTT	CASSQTGSHQPQHF
-	TRBV20-1	TRBJ2-1	-	TGCAGTGCTAGAGATCGGAGGGGTTCCTACAATGAGCAGTTCTTC	CSARDRRGSYNEQFF
-	TRBV4-1	TRBJ1-1	-	TGCGCCAGCAGCGGAGATGAAGGGGTCATGAACACTGAAGCTTTCTTT	CASSGDEGVMNTEAFF
-	TRBV4-3	TRBJ1-1	-	TGCGCCAGCAGCCAAGATAGCTGGCAGGCAAGGAACACTGAAGCTTTCTTT	CASSQDSWQARNTEAFF
once	TRBV6-2/TRBV6-3	TRBJ2-1	-	TGTGCCAGCAGCCGTCGGCGCAATGAGCAGTTCTTC	CASSRRRNEQFF
-	TRBV27	TRBJ2-7	TRBD2	TGTGCCAGCAGTTTATACCCCGGGAGGCTGGTAAACGAGCAGTACTTC	CASSLYPGRLVNEQYF
many	TRBV9	TRBJ2-5	-	TGTGCCAGCAGCGGACTCCAAGAGACCCAGTACTTC	CASSGLQETQYF
-	TRBV7-2	TRBJ2-3	TRBD2	TGTGCCAGCAGCTTAGATCCCCGCGGGGGGGATACGCAGTATTTT	CASSLDPRGGDTQYF
few	TRBV6-6	TRBJ1-2	-	TGTGCCAGCAGTTATTCTGGGACCTATGGCTACACCTTC	CASSYSGTYGYTF
few	TRBV5-1	TRBJ2-2	-	TGCGCCAGCAGCTTGGCCGCAGGGGTAGGGGCCGGGGAGCTGTTTTTT	CASSLAAGVGAGELFF
few	TRBV12-3/TRBV12-4	TRBJ2-1	-	TGTGCCAGCAGTTCCGGACCTAGGGAGCAGTTCTTC	CASSSGPREQFF
-	TRBV29-1	TRBJ2-3	TRBD2	TGCAGCGCCCTACTAGCGGCGTACACAGATACGCAGTATTTT	CSALLAAYTDTQYF
-	TRBV19	TRBJ2-3	-	TGTGCCAGTAGTCGTGAGGGGATGACGCAGTATTTT	CASSREGMTQYF
-	TRBV20-1	TRBJ2-5	TRBD2	TGCAGCGGGGGGGAGCCAGGGCCAGAGACCCAGTACTTC	CSGGEPGPETQYF
few	TRBV4-2	TRBJ2-6	-	TGTGCCAGCAGCCAAGATTTGGAAAGGGGCTCTGGGGCCAACGTCCTGACTTTC	CASSQDLERGSGANVLTF
-	TRBV6-2/TRBV6-3	TRBJ2-1	-	TGTGCCAGCAGCCACATCACCCCCGATGGTGAGCAGTTCTTC	CASSHITPDGEQFF
few	TRBV7-2	TRBJ2-2	-	TGTGCCAGCAGCTTCAGCGGCCCCCGGGCCACCGGGGAGCTGTTTTTT	CASSFSGPRATGELFF
-	TRBV4-1	TRBJ2-5	TRBD2	TGCGCCAGCAGCCAGAAGAGGGAGGGGGAGACCCAGTACTTC	CASSQKREGETQYF
few	TRBV12-5	TRBJ2-1	TRBD1	TGTGCTAGTGGTTTGGGGGGGACAGGGAAGAATGAGCAGTTCTTC	CASGLGGTGKNEQFF
-	TRBV11-3	TRBJ2-2	TRBD1	TGTGCCAGCGGCACCCGGACAGGGGCCGGGGAGCTGTTTTTT	CASGTRTGAGELFF
few	TRBV24-1	TRBJ2-1	TRBD1	TGTGCCACCATGATAAGCGGACAGGGCATCAATGAGCAGTTCTTC	CATMISGQGINEQFF